A single sample gave rise to the 17 T cell receptor beta chains below, sequenced in a study of blood T cells in healthy people across ages. Primed by a sample-barcoded 5' primer and a J-beta primer mix, a second PCR proceeded for about 6 to 12 cycles. One entry per CDR3 protein, called by TCRdb with MiXCR from the 5' RACE reads. Of 2 million or so distinct CDR3 sequences in the sample, just under 50% were seen once. The sequencing input was blood. The receptors here all came from a woman in her thirties or forties in good health.

At least ten counts were recorded for this clonotype. This chain connects TRBV5-1 to TRBJ2-1; D remains unclear. V lost 0 bases, J lost 7 bases, and 8 bases lay in between. From germline, CDR1 is SGHRS and CDR2 YFSETQ. The length of the CDR3 is 13 residues. The CDR3 sequence: CASSLVVGNEQFF. As DNA, the CDR3 is TGCGCCAGCAGCTTGGTCGTCGGGAATGAGCAGTTCTTC.

Comment on this clonotype: One end of the junction fails to match germline, which may point to a read error. V usage is TRBV5-5 and J usage is TRBJ2-3; 9 bases line up with TRBD1. Germline V gene lookup returns CDR1 SGHKS and CDR2 YYEKEE (reference sequence). This CDR3 is built from 15 residues. The CDR3 bases are TGTGCCAGCAGCTTGGCGGGACAGGGAACAGTTACGCAGTATTTT. This codes for CASSLAGQGTVTQYF.

This chain uses TRBV6-5 with TRBJ1-4; 7 bases line up with TRBD1. CDR1 MNHEY and CDR2 SVGAGI come from the germline V gene. Trimming removed 8 bases from V and 1 base from J; junction bases left unmatched: 7. The CDR3 spans 15 residues. The CDR3 coding sequence is TGTGCCAGCTGCTGCAGACAGGGAACTAATGAAAAACTGTTTTTT. Amino acids: CASCCRQGTNEKLFF.

In this sample, this clonotype turned up a few times. The chain carries TRBV12-3 or TRBV12-4 and TRBJ2-3; D unclear. With 1 base removed from V and 4 bases from J, the gap between germline ends came to 9 bases. CDR3 length: 14 residues. CDR3 sequence (DNA): TGTGCCAGCAGTTTAGTGGCCTACGCAGATACGCAGTATTTT. Its translation is CASSLVAYADTQYF.

This clonotype was recorded many times. The rearrangement joins TRBV12-3 or TRBV12-4 to TRBJ2-3; TRBD2 matches at 8 bases. Trimming took 3 bases from V and 6 from J; bases not matched to a gene: 5. The CDR3 sequence is 14 residues long. CDR3: CASSLSQRGDTQYF. In DNA form, the CDR3 reads TGTGCCAGCAGTTTGTCCCAGCGGGGGGATACGCAGTATTTT.

The gene calls are TRBV10-3 and TRBJ1-2, with 9 bases identical to TRBD1. The CDR3 is 15 amino acids. Looked up from germline, CDR1 is ENHRY and CDR2 is SYGVKD. V lost 6 bases to trimming and J lost 1 base; unmatched junction nucleotides: 6. This CDR3 reads CAIRPQGASNYGYTF. The CDR3 region has the DNA TGTGCCATCAGACCACAGGGGGCTAGTAACTATGGCTACACCTTC.

This chain links TRBV12-3 or TRBV12-4 with TRBJ2-3; 7 bases are shared with TRBD2. Unmatched junction bases numbered 8, after V lost 5 bases and J lost 0 bases. There are 16 residues in the CDR3. The CDR3 region is CASSLLSSGSTDTQYF. In DNA, the CDR3 is TGTGCCAGCAGTCTCCTGTCTAGCGGAAGCACAGATACGCAGTATTTT.

V gene TRBV4-2 combines with J gene TRBJ2-3; D possibly corresponds to TRBD1 (6 bases). Germline CDR1 is LGHNA and CDR2 is YNFKEQ. Trimming shortened V by 5 bases and J by 0 bases, and 15 bases separated the two germline ends. The CDR3 is 16 amino acids. DNA of the CDR3: TGTGCCAGCAGCGTCGGGGAGCAGGGGAGCACAGATACGCAGTATTTT. This gives the protein CASSVGEQGSTDTQYF.

The CDR3 DNA is TGCAGTGCTAGAGATCAGGGGACTGGTGGCTACACCTTC. It is translated as CSARDQGTGGYTF. The chain carries TRBV20-1 and TRBJ1-2; a possible D gene is TRBD1 (6 bases). Germline loops: CDR1 DFQATT, CDR2 SNEGSKA (reference sequence). V shed 0 bases and J shed 7 bases, with 12 bases lying between them. The CDR3 is 13 residues long.

The V and J genes are TRBV6-1 and TRBJ2-3; no clear D. CDR1 and CDR2 from the germline V gene are MNHNS and SASEGT. This CDR3 has 15 residues. The ends were cut back, 4 bases at V and 0 bases at J, with 11 bases in the middle. The chain's CDR3 is CASSALWESTDTQYF. CDR3 DNA: TGTGCCAGCAGTGCCCTCTGGGAAAGCACAGATACGCAGTATTTT.

This clonotype was counted a single time. The V call is TRBV12-3 or TRBV12-4, the J call TRBJ2-3; no firm D call. With 3 bases removed from V and 8 bases from J, the gap between germline ends came to 3 bases. The length of the CDR3 is 10 residues. For the CDR3, the DNA is TGTGCCAGCAGTTTCCGTACGCAGTATTTT. This translates into CASSFRTQYF.

The chain employs TRBV20-1 and TRBJ1-5; possible D gene TRBD1, 6 bases. The CDR3 covers 13 residues. CDR1 and CDR2 from the germline V gene are DFQATT and SNEGSKA (reference sequence). The ends were cut back, 6 bases at V and 3 bases at J, with 12 bases in the middle. The CDR3 loop reads CSAGGRFNQPQHF. The CDR3 nucleotides are TGCAGTGCCGGGGGCAGGTTCAATCAGCCCCAGCATTTT.

On this clonotype: The junction and the germline gene differ at one end; a read error may be behind it. V and J are TRBV6-2 or TRBV6-3 and TRBJ1-1; D unresolved. The CDR3 length is 12 residues. Germline V gene lookup returns CDR1 MNHEY and CDR2 SVGEGT. CDR3 sequence: CASRYLNTEAFF. Written as DNA, the CDR3 is TGTGCCAGCAGATACTTGAACACTGAAGCTTTCTTT.

The rearrangement joins TRBV3-1 to TRBJ2-1; tentative D call: TRBD1 (5 bases). The CDR3 contains 19 residues. The germline gives CDR1 LGHDT, CDR2 YNNKEL (reference sequence). V lost 4 bases and J 3 bases, leaving 25 bases between the germline ends. CDR3 sequence (DNA): TGTGCCAGCAGCCCTTGGACATCCGGAGCCCTTCTGCTCTACAATGAGCAGTTCTTC. It translates to CASSPWTSGALLLYNEQFF.

The rearrangement uses TRBV27 and TRBJ2-1, with D tentatively TRBD1 (6 bases). Trimming removed 4 bases at V and 4 bases at J, with 14 bases between. Germline V gene sequence: CDR1 MNHEY, CDR2 SMNVEV (reference sequence). The CDR3 has 15 residues. The CDR3 DNA reads as TGTGCCAGCAGTTCTCCGACAGGAATTTACAATGAGCAGTTCTTC. It codes for CASSSPTGIYNEQFF.

The chain links TRBV4-2 to TRBJ1-1; D unresolved. CDR1 and CDR2 from the germline V gene are LGHNA and YNFKEQ. This CDR3 is 14 amino acids long. With 1 base removed from V and 7 bases from J, the gap between germline ends came to 13 bases. The CDR3 protein is CASSQVRSVVEAFF. The CDR3 nucleotides read TGTGCCAGCAGCCAAGTACGTTCAGTAGTTGAAGCTTTCTTT.

This clonotype turned up a few times. The rearrangement joins TRBV29-1 to TRBJ1-2; TRBD1 is a possible D gene (6 bases). In germline, CDR1 is SQVTM, CDR2 ANQGSEA. V lost 6 bases and J lost 8, with 16 bases in between. The CDR3 totals 12 residues. For the CDR3, the DNA is TGCAGCGTCGACAGGACAAAGGCGGGCTACACCTTC. Its protein product is CSVDRTKAGYTF.